The clone carrying this T cell receptor beta chain was counted a few times. What it recognizes is unknown. This specimen comes from a study of cytomegalovirus exposure and HLA in healthy donors. On the study more broadly: Ancestry clustering placed 81% of 300 to 400 genotyped donors in the Caucasian-associated cluster. Study-level points and caveats: In a later analysis, specific HLA alleles were associated with 15,000 to 20,000 TCR beta sequences at a 0.05 false discovery rate. Cytomegalovirus-associated status was assigned to some 180 TCR beta chains.

With 60 Vbeta and 13 Jbeta primers, the PCR was carried out. Sequencing was performed with immunoSEQ multiplex PCR; in TCRdb, only in-frame clones are kept and a portion is missing. The table shows fewer than 200,000 clones, with 70% to 80% occurring only once. Sample: PBMCs. This clonotype was sampled from a man aged 25-45 years in good health and CMV-seropositive.

The CDR3 DNA follows: TGTGCCAGCATTGGACTAGCGGCGAATGAGCAGTTCTTC. It encodes CASIGLAANEQFF. J is TRBJ2-1 and V is TRBV6-1, with TRBD2 matching 10 bases. The trim removed 7 bases at V and 7 bases at J, leaving 4 bases unmatched. The V gene's germline CDR1 is MNHNS and CDR2 SASEGT. The CDR3 extends over 13 amino acids.